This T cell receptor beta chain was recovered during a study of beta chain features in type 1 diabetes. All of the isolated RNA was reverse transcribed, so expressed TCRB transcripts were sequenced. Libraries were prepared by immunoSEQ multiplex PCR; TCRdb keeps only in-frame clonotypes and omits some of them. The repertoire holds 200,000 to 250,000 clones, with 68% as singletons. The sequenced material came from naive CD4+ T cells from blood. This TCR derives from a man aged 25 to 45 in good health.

The CDR3: CASSGYNEQFF. CDR3 in DNA: TGTGCCAGCAGCGGGTACAATGAGCAGTTCTTC. This chain connects TRBV25-1 to TRBJ2-1; D remains unclear. This CDR3 region has 11 residues. The germline V gene encodes CDR1 MGHDK and CDR2 SYGVNS. Trimming cost V 6 bases and J 4 bases, with 4 bases left between them. Using reference TRBV25-1 and TRBJ2-1 for the parts outside the CDR3, the full variable domain is EADIYQTPRYLVIGTGKKITLECSQTMGHDKMYWYQQDPGMELHLIHYSYGVNSTEKGDLSSESTVSRIRTEHFPLTLESARPSHTSQYLCASSGYNEQFFGPGTRLTVL.